The 14 T cell receptor beta chains given below trace back to one sample, sequenced in a study of response to subunit inactivated influenza vaccine. Each CDR3 protein gets one entry after TCRdb re-called the RT-PCR reads with MiXCR. The sample shows 500,000 to 600,000 distinct CDR3 sequences, 6% to 9% of them seen only once. The specimen comprised PBMCs from blood, sampled about 24 months after vaccination. The receptor set was obtained from a man in his fifties or sixties who received an inactivated influenza vaccine.

This clonotype was observed many times. The rearrangement joins TRBV4-1 to TRBJ1-1, with D possibly being TRBD1 (6 bases). CDR1 is MGHRA, CDR2 YSYEKL, per germline. Trimming removed 2 bases from V and 6 bases from J, with 10 bases in between. The CDR3 loop spans 13 amino acids. The CDR3 DNA sequence: TGCGCCAGCAGCCAATACAGGGACTCTGAAGCTTTCTTT. This sequence encodes CASSQYRDSEAFF.

V gene TRBV7-2 combines with J gene TRBJ2-3; 8 bases fit TRBD2. Germline V gives CDR1 SGHTA, CDR2 FQGNSA. J gave up 2 bases and V 2 bases, and 6 bases lay outside the gene matches. This CDR3 has 16 residues. This CDR3 is CASSLLGRAITDTQYF. In nucleotides, the CDR3 is TGTGCCAGCAGCTTACTCGGGAGGGCCATCACAGATACGCAGTATTTT.

In its sample, this clonotype was seen many times. This chain joins TRBV6-1 and TRBJ1-4; D uncertain. The V and J ends lost 2 bases and 0 bases respectively, with 10 bases between them. This CDR3 has 16 residues. CDR1 is MNHNS and CDR2 is SASEGT in the germline V gene. In nucleotides, the CDR3 is TGTGCCAGCAGTGAAAGTAGGTCCGCAACTAATGAAAAACTGTTTTTT. Amino acids: CASSESRSATNEKLFF.

This clonotype was observed at least ten times. This sequence joins TRBV28 and TRBJ2-5; D might be TRBD2 (6 bases). The CDR3 length is 14 residues. Germline CDR1 and CDR2: MDHEN and SYDVKM. V gave up 7 bases and J gave up 0 bases, with 12 bases separating them. The CDR3 protein is CASTGEGYQETQYF. Written as DNA, the CDR3 is TGTGCCAGCACGGGAGAAGGGTACCAAGAGACCCAGTACTTC.

The chain couples TRBV6-1 to TRBJ2-1; TRBD1 aligns across 8 bases. The junction had 8 bases not matched to a gene; V was cut back by 7 bases and J by 6 bases. CDR1 MNHNS and CDR2 SASEGT come from the germline V gene. The CDR3 runs to 14 residues. DNA of the CDR3: TGTGCCAGCACCAGACAGGGGCTAGGCAATGAGCAGTTCTTC. Translated: CASTRQGLGNEQFF.

This chain links TRBV6-5 with TRBJ2-7, with no clear D. This CDR3 has 15 residues. Trimming took 2 bases from V and 0 from J, leaving 11 bases between them. Germline CDR1 MNHEY, CDR2 SVGAGI. The CDR3, as DNA: TGTGCCAGCAGTTACGGAAGAACCAGCTCCTACGAGCAGTACTTC. Protein sequence: CASSYGRTSSYEQYF.

This clonotype has ten or more counts. CDR3 sequence reads: CASSRPTGELFF. In nucleotides, the CDR3 is TGTGCCAGCAGTCGGCCCACCGGGGAGCTGTTTTTT. The gene calls are TRBV6-2 or TRBV6-3 and TRBJ2-2; D ambiguous. Trimming pared 5 bases from V and 4 bases from J, leaving 5 bases between. This CDR3 comprises 12 residues. The germline gives CDR1 MNHEY, CDR2 SVGEGT.

This clonotype turned up a few times. The chain has TRBV24-1 and TRBJ2-2, with TRBD2 matching 10 bases. Trimming at V came to 4 bases and at J to 4 bases, leaving 8 bases not matched to a gene. CDR1 is KGHDR, CDR2 SFDVKD, per germline. The CDR3 is made up of 17 amino acids. The CDR3 sequence: CATSDRRAGGGTGELFF. The DNA of the CDR3 is TGTGCCACCAGTGACCGTCGAGCGGGGGGGGGCACCGGGGAGCTGTTTTTT.

The rearrangement joins TRBV24-1 to TRBJ1-6, with 7 bases aligning to TRBD1. The germline gives CDR1 KGHDR, CDR2 SFDVKD. V shed 4 bases and J 6 bases; nucleotides not matched to a gene: 2. This CDR3 has 14 amino acids. For the CDR3, the DNA is TGTGCCACCAGTGAAGGGACAGTTAATTCACCCCTCCACTTT. Its translation: CATSEGTVNSPLHF.

V usage is TRBV20-1 and J usage is TRBJ2-3; D is unresolved. The CDR3 is made up of 14 amino acids. Germline V gene data show CDR1 as DFQATT and CDR2 as SNEGSKA (reference sequence). Trimming left V 3 bases short and J 2 bases short, with 12 bases between. This CDR3 reads CSASLGVYTDTQYF. The CDR3 DNA is TGCAGTGCTAGTCTTGGGGTGTACACAGATACGCAGTATTTT.

Many counts were recorded for this clonotype. Just one base apart from a much larger clone, this may be a read error. V usage is TRBV7-2 and J usage is TRBJ2-7; 9 bases align to TRBD2. The CDR3 contains 16 residues. Germline assignment: CDR1 SGHTA and CDR2 FQGNSA. V lost 4 bases and J lost 5; bases outside the gene matches: 12. The CDR3 loop is CTSSWRGAGGRNEQYF. The CDR3, as DNA: TGTACCAGCAGCTGGAGGGGAGCGGGAGGTAGGAACGAGCAGTACTTC.

V and J are TRBV20-1 and TRBJ1-4; D is possibly TRBD1 (5 bases). Deletions cut 3 bases from V and 4 bases from J, with 9 bases between. The CDR3 runs to 13 residues. CDR1 is DFQATT, CDR2 SNEGSKA, per germline (reference sequence). CDR3 protein: CSARGTGNEKLFF. CDR3 coding DNA: TGCAGTGCTAGGGGGACGGGTAATGAAAAACTGTTTTTT.

This chain links TRBV5-1 with TRBJ2-2; TRBD1 is a possible D gene (6 bases). Trimming removed 5 bases at V and 4 bases at J, with 21 bases between. The CDR3 is 17 residues long. In germline, CDR1 is SGHRS, CDR2 YFSETQ. The CDR3 DNA reads as TGCGCCAGCAGATTGAGCCAGGGGATTCGGGGCACCGGGGAGCTGTTTTTT. Protein product: CASRLSQGIRGTGELFF.

This clonotype was picked up many times. The CDR3 loop reads CASSLAQGTGELFF. The DNA of the CDR3 is TGCGCCAGCAGCTTGGCCCAGGGGACCGGGGAGCTGTTTTTT. This chain uses TRBV5-1 with TRBJ2-2; the D gene is possibly TRBD1 (6 bases). The CDR3 is 14 residues long. With 0 bases removed from V and 5 bases from J, the gap between germline ends came to 8 bases. CDR1 is SGHRS and CDR2 is YFSETQ in the germline V gene.